These 20 T cell receptor beta chains originate from one sample sequenced in a study of OX40 agonist ivuxolimab in advanced cancers. Profiling relied on immunoSEQ multiplex PCR, and the TCRdb table lists in-frame clones only, not all of them. The data hold tens of thousands of clones, with roughly nine tenths observed a single time. Sequenced material: CD4+ or CD8+ T cells sorted from blood, taken in a trial of the OX40 agonist ivuxolimab. These receptors all stem from an adult with an advanced solid tumor such as melanoma, head and neck, liver or kidney cancer.

The rearrangement joins TRBV7-8 to TRBJ1-2; D not resolved. The germline V gene encodes CDR1 SGHVS and CDR2 FQNEAQ. The CDR3 totals 16 residues. V lost 2 bases and J lost 6, with 19 bases in between. The CDR3 coding sequence is TGTGCCAGCAGCTTAAGCTCGCCAGGAGCGTGGGATGGCTACACCTTC. It encodes CASSLSSPGAWDGYTF. The full variable domain, with the rest looked up from reference TRBV7-8 and TRBJ1-2, is GAGVSQSPRYKVAKRGQDVALRCDPISGHVSLFWYQQALGQGPEFLTYFQNEAQLDKSGLPSDRFFAERPEGSVSTLKIQRTQQEDSAVYLCASSLSSPGAWDGYTFGSGTRLTVV.

The chain is built from TRBV6-1 and TRBJ1-2; TRBD1 matches 7 bases. The germline CDR1 and CDR2 sequences are MNHNS and SASEGT. Germline trimming cut 8 bases from V and 8 bases from J; bases unmatched to any gene: 14. This CDR3 spans 14 amino acids. The CDR3 DNA reads as TGTGCCAGCGGACGAGTGGGACAGACCCTCGGCTACACCTTC. It specifies CASGRVGQTLGYTF.

The CDR3 loop is CASSYLARGSVNTEAFF. CDR3 bases: TGTGCCAGCAGCTACTTGGCCAGGGGTTCGGTGAACACTGAAGCTTTCTTT. This chain connects TRBV5-6 to TRBJ1-1; D possibly corresponds to TRBD1 (6 bases). The CDR3 has 17 residues. V was clipped by 3 bases and J by 0 bases, with 18 bases between them. Germline V gene sequence: CDR1 SGHDT, CDR2 YYEEEE.

This chain connects TRBV6-1 to TRBJ1-2; D unclear. The CDR3 consists of 15 residues. Germline CDR1 is MNHNS and CDR2 is SASEGT. V lost 0 bases to trimming and J lost 2 bases, with 10 bases between them. CDR3 DNA: TGTGCCAGCAGTGAAGCGCTATTAGGGAACTATGGCTACACCTTC. Translated: CASSEALLGNYGYTF.

This chain joins TRBV11-3 and TRBJ2-3; 8 nucleotides agree with TRBD2. With V trimmed by 5 bases and J by 10 bases, 8 bases remained unmatched. The length of the CDR3 is 13 residues. Germline values: CDR1 SGHNT, CDR2 YENEEA. The CDR3 sequence is CASSGSGGPAQYF. The CDR3 bases are TGTGCCAGCAGCGGGTCGGGGGGGCCTGCGCAGTATTTT.

The V call is TRBV29-1, the J call TRBJ1-2, with TRBD1 matching 10 bases. Germline V CDR1 and CDR2: SQVTM, ANQGSEA. The CDR3 sequence is 13 residues long. The junction had 8 bases not matched to a gene; V was cut back by 5 bases and J by 8 bases. The DNA for the CDR3 is TGCAGCGTTACCGACAGGGGGCAATCGGGCTACACCTTC. Residues: CSVTDRGQSGYTF. Full variable domain (rest looked up from reference TRBV29-1 and TRBJ1-2): SAVISQKPSRDICQRGTSLTIQCQVDSQVTMMFWYRQQPGQSLTLIATANQGSEATYESGFVIDKFPISRPNLTFSTLTVSNMSPEDSSIYLCSVTDRGQSGYTFGSGTRLTVV.

The rearrangement joins TRBV10-3 to TRBJ1-2, with 7 positions matching TRBD1. The V segment lost 5 bases and the J segment 6 bases; nucleotides outside the gene matches: 6. CDR3 size: 13 residues. Looked up from germline, CDR1 is ENHRY and CDR2 is SYGVKD. For the CDR3, the DNA is TGTGCCATCAGTTACAGGGGACGGGATGGCTACACCTTC. It yields the protein CAISYRGRDGYTF.

Of note for this clone: The identical CDR3 is also encoded by other nucleotide sequences in the sample. The genes are TRBV5-1 and TRBJ2-5; D is unresolved. The CDR3 spans 16 residues. V lost 2 bases and J lost 5, with 19 bases in between. Germline CDR1 reads SGHRS; CDR2 reads YFSETQ. The CDR3 here is CASSFGTDAGGETQYF. In DNA form, the CDR3 reads TGCGCCAGCAGCTTCGGAACAGATGCCGGTGGGGAGACCCAGTACTTC.

This chain joins TRBV5-1 and TRBJ2-3; the match to TRBD2 covers 9 bases. The V and J ends lost 4 bases and 6 bases, in that order; junction bases with no gene match: 12. Germline V lookup: CDR1 SGHRS, CDR2 YFSETQ. This CDR3 has 16 amino acids. The DNA for the CDR3 is TGCGCCAGCAGCCCGAGACTAGCGGAGGGGCTGGATACGCAGTATTTT. Protein: CASSPRLAEGLDTQYF.

This clone was observed once. The CDR3 DNA follows: TGCGCCAGCAGCTTGGTGCTACAGGGACAGGAGACCCAGTACTTC. This encodes CASSLVLQGQETQYF. The chain links TRBV5-1 to TRBJ2-5; 7 bases are a match to TRBD1. V lost 0 bases to trimming and J lost 5 bases; unmatched junction nucleotides: 7. The CDR3 sequence is 15 residues long. Germline values: CDR1 SGHRS, CDR2 YFSETQ.

The V gene is TRBV18, the J gene TRBJ1-6; unclear D gene. The CDR3 loop spans 15 amino acids. CDR1 and CDR2 (germline): KGHSH, LQKENI. Trimming pared 2 bases from V and 5 bases from J, leaving 10 bases between. The CDR3: CASSPKSGDNSPLHF. The CDR3 nucleotides are TGTGCCAGCTCACCAAAATCCGGAGATAATTCACCCCTCCACTTT. The full variable domain, in which reference TRBV18 and TRBJ1-6 provide the parts outside the CDR3, is NAGVMQNPRHLVRRRGQEARLRCSPMKGHSHVYWYRQLPEEGLKFMVYLQKENIIDESGMPKERFSAEFPKEGPSILRIQQVVRGDSAAYFCASSPKSGDNSPLHFGNGTRLTVT.

V and J are TRBV6-5 and TRBJ1-1; 7 bases are shared with TRBD1. The length of the CDR3 is 14 residues. V dropped 2 bases and J dropped 8; count of bases not matched to a gene: 8. CDR1 and CDR2 (germline): MNHEY, SVGAGI. The CDR3 bases are TGTGCCAGCAGTTACAGTGGGGACAGTTCAGAAGCTTTCTTT. Amino acid sequence: CASSYSGDSSEAFF.

The V call is TRBV12-5, the J call TRBJ1-1; no clear D. This CDR3 has 14 amino acids. V lost 2 bases and J 11 bases, leaving 18 bases between the germline ends. CDR1 and CDR2 from the germline V gene are LGHNT and FRNRAP. CDR3 in DNA: TGTGCTAGTGGTTTGCCACCCGGTTACCCGGGGGCTTTCTTT. Its protein is CASGLPPGYPGAFF.

The chain carries TRBV5-6 and TRBJ2-3; TRBD1 agrees at 7 bases. The CDR3 contains 15 residues. The germline V gene has CDR1 SGHDT and CDR2 YYEEEE. V shed 2 bases and J 1 base; nucleotides not matched to a gene: 4. The CDR3 loop is CASSFLQGGTDTQYF. CDR3 bases: TGTGCCAGCAGCTTCCTCCAGGGGGGCACAGATACGCAGTATTTT.

This clone was seen a handful of times. The rearrangement links TRBV20-1 to TRBJ1-1; D is unresolved. The germline V and J ends were trimmed by 5 bases and 10 bases, with 14 bases remaining between them. Per the germline V gene, CDR1 is DFQATT and CDR2 is SNEGSKA (reference sequence). The CDR3 runs to 11 residues. The chain's CDR3 is CSARVAAGAFF. The CDR3 DNA is TGCAGTGCTCGAGTGGCCGCGGGAGCTTTCTTT.

This clone appeared a single time. V gene TRBV5-5 combines with J gene TRBJ2-7; TRBD2 agrees at 9 bases. The V gene's germline CDR1 is SGHKS and CDR2 YYEKEE (reference sequence). CDR3 length: 19 amino acids. Trimming took 0 bases from V and 1 from J; bases not matched to a gene: 14. CDR3 nucleotides: TGTGCCAGCAGCTTGGCCTTCGCGGGGGGGTTCTCCTTTTCCTACGAGCAGTACTTC. This gives the protein CASSLAFAGGFSFSYEQYF. Complete variable domain (other parts from reference TRBV5-5 and TRBJ2-7): DAGVTQSPTHLIKTRGQQVTLRCSPISGHKSVSWYQQVLGQGPQFIFQYYEKEERGRGNFPDRFSARQFPNYSSELNVNALLLGDSALYLCASSLAFAGGFSFSYEQYFGPGTRLTVT.

This clone was recorded a few times. The chain carries TRBV10-1 and TRBJ1-2; D is perhaps TRBD1 (5 bases). The CDR3 runs 13 residues. Per germline, CDR1 WNHNN and CDR2 SYGVQD (reference sequence). Trimming stripped 5 bases from V and 3 bases from J, with 10 bases between. CDR3 sequence: CASSLGVDYGYTF. The CDR3 DNA reads TGCGCCAGCAGTTTAGGGGTCGACTATGGCTACACCTTC.

The J gene is TRBJ2-6, the V gene TRBV30, with 7 bases matching TRBD2. The germline V gene has CDR1 GTSNPN and CDR2 SVGIG (reference sequence). V dropped 0 bases and J dropped 4; count of bases not matched to a gene: 3. The CDR3 is made up of 15 amino acids. CDR3 residues: CAWSVGGYGANVLTF. CDR3 DNA sequence: TGTGCCTGGAGTGTGGGGGGGTACGGGGCCAACGTCCTGACTTTC. The entire variable domain, with the rest obtained from reference TRBV30 and TRBJ2-6, is as follows: SQTIHQWPATLVQPVGSPLSLECTVEGTSNPNLYWYRQAAGRGLQLLFYSVGIGQISSEVPQNLSASRPQDRQFILSSKKLLLSDSGFYLCAWSVGGYGANVLTFGAGSRLTVL.

The chain has TRBV28 and TRBJ1-4; D gene unclear. The CDR3 runs 14 residues. The ends were cut back, 7 bases at V and 5 bases at J, with 14 bases in the middle. Germline CDR1 reads MDHEN; CDR2 reads SYDVKM. CDR3 sequence (DNA): TGTGCCAGCACTCAAGAGGACGGCAATGAAAAACTGTTTTTT. Translating gives CASTQEDGNEKLFF.

The rearrangement uses TRBV6-5 and TRBJ1-1; perhaps TRBD1 as D (5 bases). V dropped 0 bases and J dropped 2 bases, with 7 bases sitting between them. This CDR3 is built from 14 residues. Looked up from germline, CDR1 is MNHEY and CDR2 is SVGAGI. CDR3 sequence reads: CASSYSTVNTEAFF. For the CDR3, the DNA is TGTGCCAGCAGTTACTCGACAGTAAACACTGAAGCTTTCTTT.